This is a list of T cell receptor beta chains from one sample in a study of Tregs in tolerant kidney transplant recipients. Repertoires were generated with immunoSEQ multiplex PCR, while TCRdb's copy carries only in-frame clones and drops some. This table holds approximately 65,000 clones, roughly 89% found once. Input material: CD4+ T cells from blood. The receptors stem from a human donor in good health. The CDR3 runs from the conserved cysteine through the conserved F or W. The order of the fields is J gene, V gene, clone size, D gene, CDR3 protein, CDR3 DNA. D genes are given only for firm matches. Clone size is not always given. Where it is, it says once, few, many or a class for expanded clones.

TRBJ1-1	TRBV5-1	once	.	CASHLELGTEAFF	TGCGCCAGTCACCTGGAGCTAGGCACTGAAGCTTTCTTT
TRBJ1-2	TRBV10-3	.	.	CASSNGLGYGYTF	TGTGCCAGCAGCAACGGGTTAGGCTATGGCTACACCTTC
TRBJ2-2	TRBV11-3	.	.	CASSLSLPWATGELFF	TGTGCCAGCAGCTTGAGCCTCCCCTGGGCGACCGGGGAGCTGTTTTTT
TRBJ2-7	TRBV11-2	.	.	CASSLDRGQTYEQYF	TGTGCCAGCAGCTTAGATAGGGGTCAAACCTACGAGCAGTACTTC
TRBJ2-5	TRBV29-1	.	TRBD2	CSGSDGGETQYF	TGCAGCGGGAGTGACGGGGGGGAGACCCAGTACTTC
TRBJ1-1	TRBV18	.	.	CASRIEGTEAFF	TGTGCCAGCCGGATAGAGGGCACTGAAGCTTTCTTT
TRBJ1-5	TRBV7-9	.	.	CASSSDRTAGQPQHF	TGTGCCAGCAGTTCTGACAGGACCGCAGGTCAGCCCCAGCATTTT
TRBJ2-3	TRBV9	once	.	CASSANPQSTDTQYF	TGTGCCAGCAGCGCCAATCCTCAGAGCACAGATACGCAGTATTTT
TRBJ2-7	TRBV7-6	.	.	CASSLGAGRTYEQYF	TGTGCCAGCAGCTTAGGGGCCGGCAGGACCTACGAGCAGTACTTC
TRBJ1-2	TRBV5-6	.	.	CASSLSRTDGYTF	TGTGCCAGCAGCCTTTCCAGGACCGATGGCTACACCTTC
TRBJ2-3	TRBV5-1	.	TRBD2	CASSAGTSGRAQYF	TGCGCCAGCAGCGCCGGGACTAGCGGGAGGGCGCAGTATTTT
TRBJ2-6	TRBV7-2	.	TRBD1	CASSLGGQAKPSGANVLTF	TGTGCCAGCAGCTTAGGGGGACAGGCAAAACCCTCTGGGGCCAACGTCCTGACTTTC
TRBJ2-7	TRBV7-2	.	TRBD2	CASSLEGGRANEQYF	TGTGCCAGCAGCTTAGAAGGCGGGAGGGCCAACGAGCAGTACTTC
TRBJ2-5	TRBV7-3	.	.	CASSLGTGLETQYF	TGTGCCAGCAGCTTGGGTACGGGGTTAGAGACCCAGTACTTC
TRBJ1-2	TRBV7-2	.	.	CASSFRRGYTF	TGTGCCAGCAGCTTTCGGAGAGGCTACACCTTC
TRBJ1-1	TRBV5-1	few	.	CASSGSLSEGLLYF	TGCGCCAGCAGCGGGTCTCTTTCTGAGGGACTGCTTTACTTT
TRBJ1-5	TRBV19	.	TRBD1	CASSTRSRGPSQPQHF	TGTGCCAGTAGCACTCGTTCGAGGGGGCCGAGTCAGCCCCAGCATTTT
TRBJ2-1	TRBV6-4	.	.	CASIGDSEQFF	TGTGCCAGCATAGGGGATAGTGAGCAGTTCTTC
TRBJ1-6	TRBV7-9	.	.	CASSSLSYSPLHF	TGTGCCAGCAGTTCCCTCTCTTATTCACCCCTCCACTTT
TRBJ1-2	TRBV9	.	TRBD1	CASSTPQGANGYTF	TGTGCCAGCAGCACACCGCAGGGGGCTAATGGCTACACCTTC
TRBJ2-6	TRBV30	.	.	CAWRNSGANVLTF	TGTGCCTGGAGAAACTCTGGGGCCAACGTCCTGACTTTC
TRBJ1-2	TRBV6-1	.	TRBD1	CASKGYRGVRSYTF	TGTGCCAGCAAGGGTTACAGGGGGGTACGTAGCTACACCTTC
TRBJ1-4	TRBV29-1	.	.	CSVALLDSKKLFF	TGCAGCGTTGCACTCTTGGACAGCAAAAAACTGTTTTTT
TRBJ1-5	TRBV2	.	.	CASSLGEGQPQHF	TGTGCCAGCAGTCTGGGGGAAGGTCAGCCCCAGCATTTT
TRBJ2-7	TRBV6-5	.	.	CASRSTQYYEQYF	TGTGCCAGCAGGTCGACACAGTACTACGAGCAGTACTTC
TRBJ1-2	TRBV2	.	TRBD1	CASSEVLLDRVINYGYTF	TGTGCCAGCAGTGAGGTTCTTCTCGACAGGGTGATTAACTATGGCTACACCTTC
TRBJ2-2	TRBV7-3	.	.	CASSSSHGELFF	TGTGCCAGCAGCTCCTCCCACGGGGAGCTGTTTTTT
TRBJ2-3	TRBV13	.	.	CASSLGMASGTDTQYF	TGTGCCAGCAGCTTAGGAATGGCTAGTGGAACAGATACGCAGTATTTT
TRBJ1-5	TRBV7-2	.	TRBD1	CASSSGQGGSTQHF	TGTGCCAGCAGCTCGGGACAGGGTGGGTCGACCCAGCATTTT
TRBJ2-3	TRBV4-3	.	TRBD2	CASSQGFLAGPPRDTQYF	TGCGCCAGCAGCCAAGGGTTTCTAGCGGGCCCCCCCAGGGATACGCAGTATTTT
TRBJ2-1	TRBV6-4	.	TRBD2	CASASGALEGNNEQFF	TGTGCCAGCGCTAGCGGGGCCCTCGAGGGAAACAATGAGCAGTTCTTC
TRBJ2-5	TRBV19	.	TRBD1	CASTPTPDRAPYF	TGTGCCAGTACCCCTACCCCGGACAGGGCTCCGTACTTC
TRBJ2-3	TRBV7-2	.	.	CASSAPGTQYF	TGTGCCAGCAGCGCTCCGGGTACGCAGTATTTT
TRBJ1-1	TRBV19	.	TRBD1	CASRANTGVWTEAFF	TGTGCCAGTAGGGCCAATACAGGGGTTTGGACTGAAGCTTTCTTT
TRBJ2-7	TRBV28	.	TRBD2	CASSSGGTSGSYEQYF	TGTGCCAGCAGTTCGGGGGGGACTAGCGGTTCCTACGAGCAGTACTTC
TRBJ1-2	TRBV6-1	.	.	CASSQGPYYTF	TGTGCCAGCAGTCAGGGACCTTACTACACCTTC
TRBJ2-3	TRBV5-4	.	TRBD2	CASSPGTSGGTDTQYF	TGTGCCAGCAGCCCCGGGACTAGCGGGGGGACAGATACGCAGTATTTT
TRBJ2-7	TRBV29-1	.	.	CSVEFGTDAYEQYF	TGCAGCGTTGAATTTGGGACCGACGCCTACGAGCAGTACTTC
TRBJ1-1	TRBV5-5	once	.	CASSLAYRGPEAFF	TGTGCCAGCAGCTTGGCCTACCGGGGCCCTGAAGCTTTCTTT
TRBJ1-2	TRBV7-9	.	TRBD1	CASSLRDSEAYGYTF	TGTGCCAGCAGCCTACGGGACAGTGAGGCCTATGGCTACACCTTC
TRBJ1-1	TRBV27	.	TRBD1	CASSPPGQPGRNF	TGTGCCAGCAGCCCCCCGGGACAGCCGGGCCGCAATTTT
TRBJ1-1	TRBV6-1	once	.	CASSETWRGTEAFF	TGTGCCAGCAGTGAAACTTGGCGGGGCACTGAAGCTTTCTTT
TRBJ2-5	TRBV9	once	.	CASSANSWQETQYF	TGTGCCAGCAGCGCCAATAGCTGGCAAGAGACCCAGTACTTC
TRBJ1-1	TRBV7-9	few	.	CASSGDGNTEAFF	TGTGCCAGCAGTGGGGACGGGAACACTGAAGCTTTCTTT
TRBJ1-1	TRBV7-9	.	.	CASSSQGSLEAFF	TGTGCCAGCAGCTCCCAGGGATCCCTTGAAGCTTTCTTT
TRBJ2-7	TRBV10-2	.	TRBD2	CASSAGREPGYEQYF	TGCGCCAGCAGTGCTGGGAGGGAGCCAGGGTACGAGCAGTACTTC
TRBJ1-2	TRBV11-3	.	.	CASSLGVSGSANYGYTF	TGTGCCAGCAGCCTCGGGGTGTCAGGGTCGGCTAACTATGGCTACACCTTC
TRBJ1-5	TRBV19	once	TRBD1	CASSPRDRGQPQHF	TGTGCCAGTAGTCCCCGGGACAGGGGCCAGCCCCAGCATTTT
TRBJ2-2	TRBV7-6	.	TRBD1	CASSLATGVETGELFF	TGTGCCAGCAGCTTAGCGACAGGGGTAGAGACCGGGGAGCTGTTTTTT
TRBJ1-5	TRBV27	.	.	CASAYRMAGRVQPQHF	TGTGCCAGCGCATATCGGATGGCAGGGAGAGTTCAGCCCCAGCATTTT
TRBJ2-7	TRBV29-1	.	.	CSVGESAEQYF	TGCAGCGTTGGAGAGTCGGCCGAGCAGTACTTC
TRBJ2-7	TRBV5-8	.	.	CASSLGGVDDYEQYF	TGTGCCAGCAGCTTGGGAGGGGTCGATGACTACGAGCAGTACTTC
TRBJ2-1	TRBV27	.	TRBD2	CASSLFAGGPSSYNEQFF	TGTGCCAGCAGTTTATTTGCGGGAGGGCCGAGCTCCTACAATGAGCAGTTCTTC